These 20 T cell receptor beta chains share one sample of origin, sequenced in a study of shared clonotypes between healthy human individuals. Repertoires were generated with immunoSEQ multiplex PCR, while TCRdb's copy carries only in-frame clones and drops some. This table has over 950,000 clones, roughly 77% appearing once. The specimen sequenced was memory CD4+ T cells from PBMCs. Subset described: CD45RA-negative fraction. These receptors originate from a man in his late teens or twenties in good health. Some clones in this sample may be carry-over from other donors' samples.

The chain uses TRBV29-1 and TRBJ2-1; a weak D match, TRBD1 (5 bases). With 7 bases removed from V and 0 bases from J, the gap between germline ends came to 10 bases. Per the germline V gene, CDR1 is SQVTM and CDR2 is ANQGSEA. There are 13 residues in the CDR3. CDR3 amino acids: CSGRVSSYNEQFF. In DNA, the CDR3 is TGCAGCGGCAGGGTCAGCTCCTACAATGAGCAGTTCTTC.

The chain is built from TRBV11-2 and TRBJ2-2, with D tentatively TRBD1 (6 bases). The V end was cut by 5 bases, the J end by 7 bases, with 23 bases between. Germline loops: CDR1 SGHAT, CDR2 FQNNGV. This CDR3 spans 17 amino acids. Here the CDR3 DNA reads TGTGCCAGCAGCCCCCCGGGGCAGGGGTTACGTAGCGGGGAGCTGTTTTTT. Its translation: CASSPPGQGLRSGELFF.

The rearrangement joins TRBV6-5 to TRBJ1-1; TRBD1 might be the D (5 bases). Deletions cut 2 bases from V and 5 bases from J, with 12 bases between. Germline loops: CDR1 MNHEY, CDR2 SVGAGI. The CDR3 is 14 residues long. The CDR3 coding sequence is TGTGCCAGCAGTTACAGGGGAGTTGGGACTGAAGCTTTCTTT. This translates into CASSYRGVGTEAFF.

The rearrangement joins TRBV6-5 to TRBJ2-7; TRBD1 matches 7 bases. V gave up 5 bases and J gave up 3 bases; unmatched junction bases: 4. The length of the CDR3 is 13 residues. Germline V gene sequence: CDR1 MNHEY, CDR2 SVGAGI. The CDR3 loop reads CASSRGQHYEQYF. CDR3 in DNA: TGTGCCAGCAGTCGGGGACAGCACTACGAGCAGTACTTC.

This clone has only one observation. The chain employs TRBV10-3 and TRBJ1-1; TRBD1 might be the D (5 bases). V lost 3 bases, J lost 6 bases, and 14 bases lay in between. Per germline, CDR1 ENHRY and CDR2 SYGVKD. The CDR3 totals 14 residues. The CDR3 DNA sequence: TGTGCCATCAGTGATTATCGGGGGGGAGCTGAAGCTTTCTTT. Encoded protein: CAISDYRGGAEAFF.

Notes on this clone: This sample also contains other DNA sequences that code for the same CDR3. The chain uses TRBV5-1 and TRBJ1-1, with 9 bases that match TRBD1. The CDR3 runs to 13 residues. CDR1 SGHRS and CDR2 YFSETQ come from the germline V gene. The V and J ends lost 4 bases and 3 bases, in that order; junction bases with no gene match: 1. The CDR3 DNA reads as TGCGCCAGCAGCAGACAGGGGGACACTGAAGCTTTCTTT. Translating gives CASSRQGDTEAFF.

The chain employs TRBV28 and TRBJ2-5, with TRBD2 matching over 8 bases. Germline lookup yields CDR1 MDHEN and CDR2 SYDVKM. The CDR3 has 15 amino acids. V dropped 0 bases and J dropped 5; count of bases not matched to a gene: 5. The CDR3 coding sequence is TGTGCCAGCAGTTTATGGGTGCGGGGGGCGGAGACCCAGTACTTC. Translating it yields CASSLWVRGAETQYF.

The chain carries TRBV6-1 and TRBJ1-5, with D possibly being TRBD1 (6 bases). CDR1 and CDR2 (germline): MNHNS, SASEGT. Trimming stripped 8 bases from V and 2 bases from J, with 16 bases between. This CDR3 contains 15 residues. The CDR3 sequence is CASQGWGGGNQPQHF. The CDR3 region has the DNA TGTGCCAGCCAGGGGTGGGGTGGTGGCAATCAGCCCCAGCATTTT.

This clone appeared a few times. This rearrangement joins TRBV28 to TRBJ1-1; D is uncertain. Germline V gene sequence: CDR1 MDHEN, CDR2 SYDVKM. The CDR3 consists of 12 residues. Trimming removed 11 bases from V and 2 bases from J, with 12 bases in between. The CDR3 region is CAGAGPNTEAFF. The CDR3 nucleotides are TGTGCCGGAGCCGGACCTAACACTGAAGCTTTCTTT.

The chain is built from TRBV28 and TRBJ2-1, with 10 bases identical to TRBD1. V shed 5 bases and J 4 bases; nucleotides not matched to a gene: 5. CDR3 size: 15 residues. Per the germline V gene, CDR1 is MDHEN and CDR2 is SYDVKM. The CDR3 bases are TGTGCCAGCAGTGAACCGGGACAGGGGTACAATGAGCAGTTCTTC. Residues: CASSEPGQGYNEQFF.

The rearrangement joins TRBV11-2 to TRBJ2-6; D possibly matches TRBD1 or TRBD2 (6 bases each). This CDR3 has 18 amino acids. The V and J ends lost 5 bases and 1 base respectively, with 18 bases between them. From germline, CDR1 is SGHAT and CDR2 FQNNGV. The CDR3 DNA reads as TGTGCCAGCAGCCGCGGGTGGGGGGCGAGATCTGGGGCCAACGTCCTGACTTTC. Its translation: CASSRGWGARSGANVLTF.

The V call is TRBV9, the J call TRBJ2-6; D is undetermined. Germline CDR1 reads SGDLS; CDR2 reads YYNGEE. The V and J ends lost 4 bases and 6 bases respectively, with 14 bases between them. The CDR3 has 15 residues. This chain's CDR3 is CASSPRYSTANVLTF. As DNA, the CDR3 is TGTGCCAGCAGCCCGAGGTACTCTACGGCCAACGTCCTGACTTTC.

In its sample, this clone was seen once. This chain links TRBV7-9 with TRBJ1-1; the D gene is possibly TRBD1 (6 bases). Germline V gives CDR1 SEHNR, CDR2 FQNEAQ (reference sequence). This CDR3 is 13 amino acids long. Trimming cost V 7 bases and J 2 bases, with 11 bases left between them. The CDR3, as DNA: TGTGCCAGCATCGACAGGAGAAACACTGAAGCTTTCTTT. Amino acids: CASIDRRNTEAFF.

J is TRBJ2-1 and V is TRBV7-3; D possibly corresponds to TRBD1 (5 bases). CDR1 is SGHTA, CDR2 FQGTGA, per germline. V was shortened by 5 bases and J by 5 bases, with 10 bases between the two germline ends. The CDR3 length is 13 residues. The CDR3 sequence: CASSPVRDNEQFF. In nucleotides, the CDR3 is TGTGCCAGCAGCCCCGTCAGGGACAATGAGCAGTTCTTC. Supplemented by reference TRBV7-3 and TRBJ2-1, the full variable domain reads GAGVSQTPSNKVTEKGKYVELRCDPISGHTALYWYRQSLGQGPEFLIYFQGTGAADDSGLPNDRFFAVRPEGSVSTLKIQRTERGDSAVYLCASSPVRDNEQFFGPGTRLTVL.

The chain couples TRBV30 to TRBJ1-5; D is undetermined. V was pared by 0 bases and J by 0 bases, with 12 bases between. From germline, CDR1 is GTSNPN and CDR2 SVGIG (reference sequence). This CDR3 spans 16 amino acids. The CDR3 here is CAWSVRQAYSNQPQHF. DNA of the CDR3: TGTGCCTGGAGTGTAAGGCAGGCCTATAGCAATCAGCCCCAGCATTTT.

The J gene is TRBJ2-7, the V gene TRBV14; 10 bases match TRBD2. CDR1 and CDR2 from the germline V gene are SGHDN and FVKESK. The CDR3 is made up of 17 amino acids. V dropped 3 bases and J dropped 3; count of bases not matched to a gene: 11. CDR3: CASSQGISGRDYYEQYF. DNA for the CDR3: TGTGCCAGCAGCCAGGGGATAAGCGGGAGGGATTACTACGAGCAGTACTTC. The variable domain in full, with the rest retrieved from reference TRBV14 and TRBJ2-7, is EAGVTQFPSHSVIEKGQTVTLRCDPISGHDNLYWYRRVMGKEIKFLLHFVKESKQDESGMPNNRFLAERTGGTYSTLKVQPAELEDSGVYFCASSQGISGRDYYEQYFGPGTRLTVT.

This clone was seen a few times. V usage is TRBV19 and J usage is TRBJ2-2; D gene uncertain. There are 13 residues in the CDR3. Trimming took off 11 bases at V and 0 bases at J, with 10 bases between the two ends. Germline values: CDR1 LNHDA, CDR2 SQIVND (reference sequence). As DNA, the CDR3 is TGTGCCGCAACGAACGCGAACACCGGGGAGCTGTTTTTT. Its translation is CAATNANTGELFF.

To note about this clone: This likely came from a read error, as a far larger clone is one base away. This likely comes from a read error, as the CDR3 has no conserved phenylalanine or tryptophan at its end. The V gene is TRBV9, the J gene TRBJ1-1; 9 bases are shared with TRBD1. Losses at the gene ends were 0 bases for V and 6 bases for J; bases not matched to a gene: 6. This CDR3 spans 15 amino acids. CDR1 and CDR2 (germline): SGDLS, YYNGEE. In DNA, the CDR3 is TGTGCCAGCAGCGTAGGGGGACAGGGCCATTCTGAAGCTTTCCTT. Amino acids: CASSVGGQGHSEAFL.

This clone was found a few times. The DNA for the CDR3 is TGTGCCAGCAGCTTACAAGCTAACTATGGCTACACCTTC. Its translation is CASSLQANYGYTF. The chain carries TRBV28 and TRBJ1-2; D not resolved. Germline V CDR1 and CDR2: MDHEN, SYDVKM. V was clipped by 6 bases and J by 0 bases, with 8 bases between them. The CDR3 length is 13 residues.

The chain uses TRBV30 and TRBJ1-5; the match to TRBD1 covers 9 bases. V was clipped by 5 bases and J by 6 bases; unmatched bases: 5. Germline-derived CDR1 and CDR2 are GTSNPN and SVGIG (reference sequence). This CDR3 region has 13 residues. The CDR3 region has the DNA TGTGCCTGGGGACAGGGGCTTACTCAGCCCCAGCATTTT. It codes for CAWGQGLTQPQHF.